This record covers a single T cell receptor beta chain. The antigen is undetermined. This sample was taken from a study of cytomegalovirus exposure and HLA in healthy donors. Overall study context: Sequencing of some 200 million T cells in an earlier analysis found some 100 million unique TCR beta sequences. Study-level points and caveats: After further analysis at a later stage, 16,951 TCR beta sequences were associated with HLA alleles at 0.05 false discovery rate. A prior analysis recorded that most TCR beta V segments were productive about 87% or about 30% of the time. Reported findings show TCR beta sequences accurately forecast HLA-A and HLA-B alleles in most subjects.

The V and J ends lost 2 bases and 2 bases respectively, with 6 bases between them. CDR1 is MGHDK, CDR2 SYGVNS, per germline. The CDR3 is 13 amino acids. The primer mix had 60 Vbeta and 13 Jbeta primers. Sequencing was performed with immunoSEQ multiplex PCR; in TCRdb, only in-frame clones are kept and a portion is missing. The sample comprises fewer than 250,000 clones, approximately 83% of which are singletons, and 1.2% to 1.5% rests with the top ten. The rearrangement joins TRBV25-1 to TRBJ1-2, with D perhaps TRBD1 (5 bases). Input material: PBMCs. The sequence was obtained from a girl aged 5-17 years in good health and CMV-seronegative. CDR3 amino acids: CASSETGNYGYTF. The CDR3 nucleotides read TGTGCCAGCAGTGAAACAGGCAACTATGGCTACACCTTC.